These T cell receptor beta chains were read from a single sample in a study of tumor-infiltrating lymphocytes in primary liver carcinoma. A single record per CDR3 protein comes from TCRdb applying MiXCR to the multiplex PCR reads. The sample yields more than 95,000 distinct CDR3 sequences, roughly 80% seen once. The sample taken for sequencing was liver tumor tissue from sampling region 3. These receptor sequences come from a man aged 40-49 years with primary liver carcinoma and hepatitis B virus infection. The CDR3 runs from the conserved cysteine through the conserved F or W. Each record gives: V gene, J gene, D gene, clone size, CDR3 DNA, CDR3 protein. A D gene is named only where the DNA matches it firmly. The size field is filled for only some rows; it gives once, few, many or a size class.

TRBV5-1	TRBJ1-1	-	many	TGCGCCAGCAGCTTGGGGGCAGGGATGAACACTGAAGCTTTCTTT	CASSLGAGMNTEAFF
TRBV20-1	TRBJ1-5	-	-	TGCAGTGCTAGAGGGGGGCTCGGCAATCAGCCCCAGCATTTT	CSARGGLGNQPQHF
TRBV29-1	TRBJ1-1	TRBD1	once	TGCAACACCGTTGTTGTAGGGGGCTTGAACATTGAAGCTTTCTTT	CNTVVVGGLNIEAFF
TRBV11-2	TRBJ2-7	TRBD1	-	TGTGCCAGCAGTCGTTCTGCGACAGGGATCTACGAGCAGTACTTC	CASSRSATGIYEQYF
TRBV5-6	TRBJ2-1	-	many	TGTGCCAGCAGCTCGAACCTACAGGGGCGGGGGTACAATGAGCAGTTCTTC	CASSSNLQGRGYNEQFF
TRBV5-1	TRBJ1-1	TRBD1	-	TGTGCCAGCAGCCCCGGGACAGGGGGTTGGGTGGGGACTGGAGCTTTCTTT	CASSPGTGGWVGTGAFF
TRBV6-1	TRBJ2-7	-	-	TGTGTCAGCAGTCTTGGGTCTGGTCCCTACGAGCAGTACTTC	CVSSLGSGPYEQYF
TRBV10-3	TRBJ2-2	TRBD1	-	TGTGCCATCGGTGAGCAACAGGGGAACACCGGGGAGCTGTTATTT	CAIGEQQGNTGELLF
TRBV6-6	TRBJ1-5	-	-	TGTACCAGTATAGAGGGGAACGGCAATCAGCCCCAGCATTTT	CTSIEGNGNQPQHF
TRBV28	TRBJ1-1	-	-	TGTGCCAACAGACTCTCGAAAGTGACGACTGAAGCTTTCTTT	CANRLSKVTTEAFF
TRBV5-5	TRBJ2-7	TRBD1	-	TGTGCCAGGAGACCGGGACAGACCTCCTACGAGCAGTACTTC	CARRPGQTSYEQYF
TRBV29-1	TRBJ2-7	-	-	TGCAGCGCCGAGGGCAACTACGAGCAGTTCTTT	CSAEGNYEQFF
TRBV11-1	TRBJ2-3	-	-	TGTGCCAGCAGCTCTGGGGGAAGCTCTATTGGAGCCCGCGCAGATATGCAGTATTTT	CASSSGGSSIGARADMQYF
TRBV4-2	TRBJ1-6	TRBD1	-	TGTGCCAGGAGCTCCCGGGACAGGGGAAGGAATTCACCCCTCCACTTT	CARSSRDRGRNSPLHF
TRBV5-6	TRBJ2-7	-	-	TGTGCCGGCAGCTTGGGAGCAGGTTCCTACCAGTACTTC	CAGSLGAGSYQYF
TRBV5-1	TRBJ2-5	-	-	TGCGCCAGCAGCTTGGCCGGGGCTAGCGAGGCCCTGCAAGAGACCCAGTACTTC	CASSLAGASEALQETQYF